This TCR beta chain was captured by sequencing in a study of shared clonotypes between healthy human individuals. Study at large: Per donor, CD8 memory used one plate, CD8 naive used two, CD4 memory used three and CD4 naive used three. Points from the study as a whole: Rarefaction demonstrated incomplete sorted-subset sequencing despite large depth.

Comments on this clone: Antigen specificity is unknown.

Selected positively for CCR7 and CD45RO-negative, naive CD8 cells excluded terminally differentiated effector memory CD45RA+ cells. An even split of each subset's genomic DNA across several immunoSEQ plates was performed. TCRdb keeps only in-frame clones here, not all; method: immunoSEQ multiplex PCR. The top ten clones hold 1% to 1.5% of a sample with some 1,900,000 clones, over 85% of them seen once. The CDR3 has 16 amino acids. Germline CDR1 and CDR2: SGHAT and FQNNGV. The V and J ends lost 3 bases and 5 bases, in that order; junction bases with no gene match: 6. Sequences were obtained from naive CD8+ T cells sorted from blood. The rearrangement uses TRBV11-2 and TRBJ2-5; 13 bases match TRBD2. The source of this sequence is a man aged 18 to 30 in good health. The CDR3 DNA follows: TGTGCCAGCAGCTTCGGGACTAGCGGGACCGGGGAGACCCAGTACTTC. Residues: CASSFGTSGTGETQYF.